Listed below are T cell receptor beta chains from one sample, sequenced in a study of blood T cell repertoires in COVID-19. Clones were read by immunoSEQ multiplex PCR, and TCRdb kept only the in-frame ones, dropping some. This sample has 110,000 or so clones, with roughly three quarters found just once. Sequencing was carried out using peripheral blood. The receptor set was obtained from a human donor in a cohort sampled during active COVID-19. Each CDR3 is given with its conserved first and last residue. The D gene is left open where the match is weak. Clone size is given for some rows only: seen once, a few or many times, or a class if the clone is expanded.

j_gene: TRBJ2-7; abundance: -; v_gene: TRBV19; d_gene: -; CDR3aa: CASSIAGAYEQYF; CDR3nt: TGTGCCAGTAGTATCGCGGGTGCCTACGAGCAGTACTTC
j_gene: TRBJ1-2; abundance: few; v_gene: TRBV3-1/TRBV3-2; d_gene: -; CDR3aa: CASSQEGTGRGYGYTF; CDR3nt: TGTGCCAGCAGCCAAGAGGGAACAGGTAGAGGCTATGGCTACACCTTC
j_gene: TRBJ2-1; abundance: -; v_gene: TRBV4-1; d_gene: TRBD2; CDR3aa: CASSQDKGGSSYNEQFF; CDR3nt: TGCGCCAGCAGCCAAGATAAGGGCGGGAGCTCCTACAATGAGCAGTTCTTC
j_gene: TRBJ2-2; abundance: -; v_gene: TRBV3-1/TRBV3-2; d_gene: TRBD2; CDR3aa: CASSQEGTSGVTGELFF; CDR3nt: TGTGCCAGCAGCCAAGAGGGGACTAGCGGAGTAACCGGGGAGCTGTTTTTT
j_gene: TRBJ2-5; abundance: -; v_gene: TRBV18; d_gene: TRBD1; CDR3aa: CASSLGTVQETQYF; CDR3nt: TGTGCCAGCTCCCTTGGGACAGTACAAGAGACCCAGTACTTC
j_gene: TRBJ1-5; abundance: -; v_gene: TRBV10-2; d_gene: -; CDR3aa: CASSKAGGTNQPQHF; CDR3nt: TGCGCCAGCAGCAAGGCCGGGGGGACGAATCAGCCCCAGCATTTT
j_gene: TRBJ1-1; abundance: -; v_gene: TRBV14; d_gene: -; CDR3aa: CAIIPRGGGNTEAFF; CDR3nt: TGTGCCATCATTCCCCGGGGGGGAGGGAACACTGAAGCTTTCTTT
j_gene: TRBJ2-1; abundance: -; v_gene: TRBV11-3; d_gene: -; CDR3aa: CASSTPDSLYDEQFF; CDR3nt: TGTGCCAGCAGCACACCCGACAGCCTCTATGATGAGCAGTTCTTC
j_gene: TRBJ2-3; abundance: few; v_gene: TRBV6-2/TRBV6-3; d_gene: TRBD2; CDR3aa: CASSRSGLAGADTQYF; CDR3nt: TGTGCCAGCAGTAGATCTGGACTAGCGGGGGCAGATACGCAGTATTTT
j_gene: TRBJ2-7; abundance: -; v_gene: TRBV10-2; d_gene: TRBD1; CDR3aa: CASRPGTGVIEQYF; CDR3nt: TGCGCCAGCAGACCCGGGACAGGGGTAATAGAGCAGTACTTC
j_gene: TRBJ1-4; abundance: -; v_gene: TRBV6-5; d_gene: TRBD1; CDR3aa: CASRPDRGGEKLFF; CDR3nt: TGTGCCAGCAGACCGGACAGGGGAGGCGAAAAACTGTTTTTT
j_gene: TRBJ1-4; abundance: -; v_gene: TRBV27; d_gene: -; CDR3aa: CASSWGVFATNEKLFF; CDR3nt: TGTGCCAGCAGTTGGGGGGTGTTTGCAACTAATGAAAAACTGTTTTTT
j_gene: TRBJ1-5; abundance: once; v_gene: TRBV15; d_gene: -; CDR3aa: CATSSYGGRNQPQHF; CDR3nt: TGTGCCACCAGCAGTTACGGAGGACGTAATCAGCCCCAGCATTTT
j_gene: TRBJ1-1; abundance: -; v_gene: TRBV7-9; d_gene: TRBD1; CDR3aa: CASSLTGLNTEAFF; CDR3nt: TGTGCCAGCAGCCTGACAGGGCTGAACACTGAAGCTTTCTTT
j_gene: TRBJ2-7; abundance: -; v_gene: TRBV5-3; d_gene: TRBD1; CDR3aa: CARSYARDRGRYEQYF; CDR3nt: TGTGCCAGAAGCTACGCCCGGGACAGGGGGCGGTACGAGCAGTACTTC
j_gene: TRBJ2-7; abundance: -; v_gene: TRBV6-5; d_gene: -; CDR3aa: CASDTPVGSYEQYF; CDR3nt: TGTGCCAGCGACACCCCCGTTGGGTCCTACGAGCAGTACTTC
j_gene: TRBJ1-1; abundance: -; v_gene: TRBV29-1; d_gene: TRBD1; CDR3aa: CSVDKQGWNTEAFF; CDR3nt: TGCAGCGTTGACAAACAGGGGTGGAACACTGAAGCTTTCTTT
j_gene: TRBJ2-5; abundance: -; v_gene: TRBV18; d_gene: TRBD1; CDR3aa: CASSSWTGGGETQYF; CDR3nt: TGTGCCAGCTCGTCCTGGACAGGGGGCGGAGAGACCCAGTACTTC
j_gene: TRBJ2-7; abundance: once; v_gene: TRBV28; d_gene: TRBD2; CDR3aa: CASSPGGLIYEQYF; CDR3nt: TGTGCCAGCAGTCCGGGGGGGCTGATCTACGAGCAGTACTTC
j_gene: TRBJ2-7; abundance: -; v_gene: TRBV7-9; d_gene: TRBD1; CDR3aa: CASSPGTGNHEQYF; CDR3nt: TGTGCCAGCAGCCCCGGGACAGGGAATCACGAGCAGTACTTC
j_gene: TRBJ1-1; abundance: -; v_gene: TRBV5-1; d_gene: -; CDR3aa: CASNTGEGGTEAFF; CDR3nt: TGCGCCAGCAATACCGGGGAAGGGGGCACTGAAGCTTTCTTT
j_gene: TRBJ2-7; abundance: -; v_gene: TRBV7-9; d_gene: -; CDR3aa: CASSLRPTESSYEQYF; CDR3nt: TGTGCCAGCAGCTTAAGGCCGACGGAGAGCTCCTACGAGCAGTACTTC
j_gene: TRBJ2-7; abundance: -; v_gene: TRBV20-1; d_gene: TRBD2; CDR3aa: CSASLREGPYEQYF; CDR3nt: TGCAGTGCTAGTTTGCGGGAGGGCCCCTACGAGCAGTACTTC
j_gene: TRBJ1-2; abundance: -; v_gene: TRBV13; d_gene: TRBD1; CDR3aa: CASSTRYGQGHGYTF; CDR3nt: TGTGCCAGCAGCACTAGGTATGGACAGGGTCATGGCTACACCTTC
j_gene: TRBJ2-7; abundance: -; v_gene: TRBV10-3; d_gene: TRBD1; CDR3aa: CAISESKGQYNSYEQYF; CDR3nt: TGTGCCATCAGTGAGTCGAAGGGACAGTATAACTCCTACGAGCAGTACTTC
j_gene: TRBJ2-1; abundance: once; v_gene: TRBV12-3/TRBV12-4; d_gene: -; CDR3aa: CASSPGGNNEQFF; CDR3nt: TGTGCCAGCAGCCCCGGGGGTAACAATGAGCAGTTCTTC
j_gene: TRBJ1-6; abundance: -; v_gene: TRBV5-1; d_gene: -; CDR3aa: CASSNSINNSPLHF; CDR3nt: TGCGCCAGCAGCAACAGCATAAATAATTCACCCCTCCACTTT
j_gene: TRBJ2-7; abundance: -; v_gene: TRBV21-1; d_gene: -; CDR3aa: CASSPLQGGRHCREQYF; CDR3nt: TGTGCCAGCAGCCCTCTACAGGGTGGCCGCCATTGTAGGGAGCAGTACTTC
j_gene: TRBJ1-1; abundance: many; v_gene: TRBV6-5; d_gene: TRBD1; CDR3aa: CASSYSQGAKTEAFF; CDR3nt: TGTGCCAGCAGTTACTCACAGGGGGCAAAGACTGAAGCTTTCTTT
j_gene: TRBJ2-7; abundance: once; v_gene: TRBV9; d_gene: -; CDR3aa: CARRGGPTYEQYF; CDR3nt: TGTGCCAGGAGGGGGGGGCCCACCTACGAGCAGTACTTC
j_gene: TRBJ1-2; abundance: once; v_gene: TRBV18; d_gene: -; CDR3aa: CASSPTEEYGYTF; CDR3nt: TGTGCCAGCTCACCGACAGAGGAATATGGCTACACCTTC
j_gene: TRBJ2-7; abundance: once; v_gene: TRBV6-2/TRBV6-3; d_gene: -; CDR3aa: CASSPGVAGPKLSYEQYF; CDR3nt: TGTGCCAGCAGCCCGGGTGTCGCGGGGCCCAAACTCTCCTACGAGCAGTACTTC
j_gene: TRBJ2-7; abundance: -; v_gene: TRBV18; d_gene: -; CDR3aa: CASSPRDTDYEQYF; CDR3nt: TGTGCCAGCTCACCAAGGGACACAGACTACGAGCAGTACTTC
j_gene: TRBJ1-4; abundance: -; v_gene: TRBV5-1; d_gene: TRBD1; CDR3aa: CASSLVQGSEKLFF; CDR3nt: TGCGCCAGCAGCTTGGTACAGGGGAGTGAAAAACTGTTTTTT
j_gene: TRBJ2-7; abundance: few; v_gene: TRBV5-1; d_gene: -; CDR3aa: CASSLEAGRYEQYF; CDR3nt: TGCGCCAGCAGCTTGGAAGCAGGGAGGTACGAGCAGTACTTC
j_gene: TRBJ1-6; abundance: -; v_gene: TRBV5-4; d_gene: TRBD1; CDR3aa: CASSSPGQGHSPLHF; CDR3nt: TGTGCCAGCAGCTCTCCGGGACAGGGCCATTCACCCCTCCACTTT
j_gene: TRBJ2-7; abundance: -; v_gene: TRBV2; d_gene: -; CDR3aa: CASSVGVDEQYF; CDR3nt: TGTGCCAGCAGTGTCGGGGTAGACGAGCAGTACTTC
j_gene: TRBJ1-2; abundance: -; v_gene: TRBV7-3; d_gene: TRBD1; CDR3aa: CASGTGGGYGYTF; CDR3nt: TGTGCCAGCGGGACAGGGGGTGGCTATGGCTACACCTTC
j_gene: TRBJ2-7; abundance: -; v_gene: TRBV6-5; d_gene: -; CDR3aa: CASSLWRSGEQYF; CDR3nt: TGTGCCAGCAGTTTGTGGCGATCGGGCGAGCAGTACTTC
j_gene: TRBJ1-1; abundance: -; v_gene: TRBV11-1; d_gene: -; CDR3aa: CASSLDMGGNTEAFF; CDR3nt: TGTGCCAGCAGCTTAGATATGGGGGGGAACACTGAAGCTTTCTTT
j_gene: TRBJ2-1; abundance: -; v_gene: TRBV5-6; d_gene: -; CDR3aa: CASSSRDEQFF; CDR3nt: TGTGCCAGCAGCTCCCGGGATGAGCAGTTCTTC
j_gene: TRBJ1-5; abundance: -; v_gene: TRBV6-1; d_gene: -; CDR3aa: CASSEAGGQEQPQHF; CDR3nt: TGTGCCAGCAGTGAAGCGGGGGGGCAGGAACAGCCCCAGCATTTT
j_gene: TRBJ2-3; abundance: -; v_gene: TRBV28; d_gene: TRBD2; CDR3aa: CASSSTGLAGEPDTQYF; CDR3nt: TGTGCCAGCAGTTCCACTGGACTAGCGGGAGAACCAGATACGCAGTATTTT
j_gene: TRBJ1-1; abundance: -; v_gene: TRBV14; d_gene: TRBD1; CDR3aa: CASSPRDSQRRDTEAFF; CDR3nt: TGTGCCAGCAGCCCCCGGGACAGCCAAAGGAGGGATACTGAAGCTTTCTTT
j_gene: TRBJ1-1; abundance: -; v_gene: TRBV7-9; d_gene: -; CDR3aa: CASSLESARENTEAFF; CDR3nt: TGTGCCAGCAGCTTAGAGTCGGCCAGGGAGAACACTGAAGCTTTCTTT
j_gene: TRBJ1-3; abundance: -; v_gene: TRBV15; d_gene: TRBD1; CDR3aa: CATSRSDRAGNTIYF; CDR3nt: TGTGCCACCAGCAGATCCGACAGGGCTGGAAACACCATATATTTT
j_gene: TRBJ1-1; abundance: once; v_gene: TRBV7-8; d_gene: -; CDR3aa: CASSLVVTGMNTEAFF; CDR3nt: TGTGCCAGCAGCTTAGTTGTTACAGGGATGAACACTGAAGCTTTCTTT
j_gene: TRBJ2-7; abundance: -; v_gene: TRBV3-1/TRBV3-2; d_gene: TRBD1; CDR3aa: CASGQGYEQYF; CDR3nt: TGTGCCAGCGGACAGGGCTACGAGCAGTACTTC
j_gene: TRBJ2-7; abundance: -; v_gene: TRBV13; d_gene: TRBD1; CDR3aa: CASSLGGTGDYEQYF; CDR3nt: TGTGCCAGCAGCTTAGGGGGGACAGGAGACTACGAGCAGTACTTC
j_gene: TRBJ2-7; abundance: few; v_gene: TRBV3-1/TRBV3-2; d_gene: -; CDR3aa: CASSQDHGGHEQYF; CDR3nt: TGTGCCAGCAGCCAAGATCATGGGGGCCACGAGCAGTACTTC
j_gene: TRBJ2-7; abundance: -; v_gene: TRBV5-1; d_gene: -; CDR3aa: CASSLGGQLDEQYF; CDR3nt: TGCGCCAGCAGCTTGGGAGGACAGTTGGACGAGCAGTACTTC
j_gene: TRBJ1-1; abundance: -; v_gene: TRBV19; d_gene: -; CDR3aa: CASRIGGLEAFF; CDR3nt: TGTGCCAGTAGGATCGGGGGGCTCGAAGCTTTCTTT
j_gene: TRBJ2-7; abundance: once; v_gene: TRBV5-5; d_gene: TRBD2; CDR3aa: CASSLGLAGAGEQYF; CDR3nt: TGTGCCAGCAGCTTGGGCCTAGCGGGAGCGGGCGAGCAGTACTTC
j_gene: TRBJ2-7; abundance: -; v_gene: TRBV27; d_gene: TRBD2; CDR3aa: CASSPPGLAGYEQYF; CDR3nt: TGTGCCAGCAGTCCCCCTGGACTAGCGGGATACGAGCAGTACTTC
j_gene: TRBJ1-2; abundance: -; v_gene: TRBV7-8; d_gene: -; CDR3aa: CASSRLGRDGYTF; CDR3nt: TGTGCCAGCAGCCGCCTTGGGCGGGATGGCTACACCTTC
j_gene: TRBJ2-7; abundance: once; v_gene: TRBV23-1; d_gene: TRBD1; CDR3aa: CASSQSPRTGCYEQYF; CDR3nt: TGCGCCAGCAGTCAATCCCCCCGGACAGGGTGCTACGAGCAGTACTTC
j_gene: TRBJ1-2; abundance: -; v_gene: TRBV18; d_gene: TRBD1; CDR3aa: CASSQRTGGNYGYTF; CDR3nt: TGTGCCAGCTCACAAAGGACAGGGGGTAACTATGGCTACACCTTC
j_gene: TRBJ2-7; abundance: -; v_gene: TRBV5-1; d_gene: TRBD1; CDR3aa: CASSLEGTGLPYEQYF; CDR3nt: TGCGCCAGCAGCTTGGAAGGGACAGGATTACCCTACGAGCAGTACTTC
j_gene: TRBJ2-5; abundance: -; v_gene: TRBV5-1; d_gene: -; CDR3aa: CASSLANRVVQETQYF; CDR3nt: TGCGCCAGCAGCTTGGCCAACAGGGTCGTCCAAGAGACCCAGTACTTC
j_gene: TRBJ1-3; abundance: once; v_gene: TRBV29-1; d_gene: TRBD1; CDR3aa: CSVRGTADSGNTIYF; CDR3nt: TGCAGCGTGAGGGGGACAGCGGACTCTGGAAACACCATATATTTT